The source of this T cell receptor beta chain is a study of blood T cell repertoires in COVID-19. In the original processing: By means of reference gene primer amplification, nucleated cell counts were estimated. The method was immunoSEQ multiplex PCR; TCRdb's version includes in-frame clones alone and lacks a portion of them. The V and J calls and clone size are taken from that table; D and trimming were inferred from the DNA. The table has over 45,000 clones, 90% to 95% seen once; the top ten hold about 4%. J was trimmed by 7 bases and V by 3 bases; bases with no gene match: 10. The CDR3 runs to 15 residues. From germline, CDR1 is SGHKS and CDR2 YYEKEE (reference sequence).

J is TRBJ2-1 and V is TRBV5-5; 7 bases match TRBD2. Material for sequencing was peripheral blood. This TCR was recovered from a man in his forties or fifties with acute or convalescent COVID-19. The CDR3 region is CASSSGGRDRNEQFF. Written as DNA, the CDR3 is TGTGCCAGCAGCTCGGGCGGGAGAGATCGGAATGAGCAGTTCTTC. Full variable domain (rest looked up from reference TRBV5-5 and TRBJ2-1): DAGVTQSPTHLIKTRGQQVTLRCSPISGHKSVSWYQQVLGQGPQFIFQYYEKEERGRGNFPDRFSARQFPNYSSELNVNALLLGDSALYLCASSSGGRDRNEQFFGPGTRLTVL.